Presented here are 21 T cell receptor beta chains from one specimen sequenced in a study of cytomegalovirus exposure and HLA in healthy donors. With 60 Vbeta and 13 Jbeta primers, the PCR was carried out. Here immunoSEQ multiplex PCR was the method, and the copy in TCRdb shows in-frame clones only, minus some. The sample data list 20,000 to 25,000 clones. Sequencing was carried out using PBMCs. These receptors were collected from a male donor in good health and CMV-seropositive.

The chain recombines TRBV5-1 with TRBJ1-1, with 7 bases matching TRBD1. The CDR3 totals 15 residues. V trimming: 4 bases; J trimming: 0 bases; junction bases outside the gene matches: 6. CDR1 is SGHRS, CDR2 YFSETQ, per germline. CDR3 sequence reads: CASSGRTGVNTEAFF. Here the CDR3 DNA reads TGCGCCAGCAGCGGGCGGACAGGCGTGAACACTGAAGCTTTCTTT.

The chain couples TRBV28 to TRBJ1-6; D is possibly TRBD1 (5 bases). The germline gives CDR1 MDHEN, CDR2 SYDVKM. With 10 bases removed from V and 9 bases from J, the gap between germline ends came to 22 bases. This CDR3 is 15 amino acids long. As DNA, the CDR3 is TGTGCCACTCTACAGGACCTAACCTCGGGTTCACCCCTCCACTTT. Its protein is CATLQDLTSGSPLHF.

J is TRBJ2-7 and V is TRBV6-1; 7 nucleotides match TRBD2. Germline CDR1 and CDR2: MNHNS and SASEGT. The V gene end was trimmed by 2 bases and the J gene end by 2 bases; junction bases not matched to a gene: 9. This CDR3 region has 16 residues. CDR3 region: CASSERIRSGTYEQYF. The CDR3 bases are TGTGCCAGCAGTGAACGGATAAGGAGCGGGACCTACGAGCAGTACTTC.

J is TRBJ2-7 and V is TRBV4-1, with 8 nucleotides matching TRBD1. The germline gives CDR1 MGHRA, CDR2 YSYEKL. The ends lost 4 bases at V and 4 bases at J; junction bases unmatched: 9. The CDR3 spans 15 residues. CDR3 in amino acids: CASSLLAGQGYEQYF. The CDR3 bases are TGCGCCAGCAGCCTTTTGGCCGGACAGGGATACGAGCAGTACTTC.

This chain connects TRBV29-1 to TRBJ1-1; 10 bases map to TRBD1. V dropped 5 bases and J dropped 9; count of bases not matched to a gene: 9. This CDR3 is 13 amino acids long. Per the germline V gene, CDR1 is SQVTM and CDR2 is ANQGSEA. The chain's CDR3 is CSVNYGTGAQAFF. The CDR3 DNA is TGCAGCGTTAATTACGGGACAGGGGCCCAAGCTTTCTTT.

This chain connects TRBV10-3 to TRBJ1-1, with TRBD1 matching 8 bases. The J segment lost 0 bases and the V segment lost 4 bases, leaving 4 bases of the junction unmatched. The germline V gene has CDR1 ENHRY and CDR2 SYGVKD. The CDR3 covers 15 residues. The CDR3 DNA reads TGTGCCATCAGTGCCGGACAGGGTGTGAACACTGAAGCTTTCTTT. Protein: CAISAGQGVNTEAFF.

The CDR3 protein is CASSYIAGLNYGYTF. Written as DNA, the CDR3 is TGTGCCAGCAGCTACATCGCGGGCCTTAACTATGGCTACACCTTC. This sequence joins TRBV7-3 and TRBJ1-2, with D hard to call. V was clipped by 4 bases and J by 1 base, with 13 bases between them. The length of the CDR3 is 15 residues. Germline assignment: CDR1 SGHTA and CDR2 FQGTGA.

V is TRBV6-5 and J is TRBJ2-2; the D is unclear. The CDR3 has 13 residues. The germline V gene has CDR1 MNHEY and CDR2 SVGAGI. V was cut by 7 bases and J by 3 bases, with 9 bases left in between. CDR3 amino acids: CASIRLDTGELFF. CDR3 coding DNA: TGTGCCAGCATTCGACTTGACACCGGGGAGCTGTTTTTT.

Remarks on this clone: Compared with germline, one end of the junction differs, possibly owing to a read error. The chain recombines TRBV27 with TRBJ2-7; D is ambiguous. The CDR3 has 14 residues. Per germline, CDR1 MNHEY and CDR2 SMNVEV (reference sequence). The CDR3 here is CASSISFLSYEQYF. In nucleotides, the CDR3 is TGTGCCAGCAGTATATCCTTCCTCTCCTACGAGCAGTACTTC.

V is TRBV6-1 and J is TRBJ2-3; TRBD2 agrees at 16 bases. This CDR3 is 14 amino acids long. Germline CDR1 is MNHNS and CDR2 is SASEGT. With 8 bases clipped from V and 4 bases from J, the junction kept 0 bases outside the gene matches. The CDR3 sequence is CASGTSGGADTQYF. The CDR3 region has the DNA TGTGCCAGCGGGACTAGCGGGGGGGCAGATACGCAGTATTTT.

J is TRBJ2-2 and V is TRBV4-2, with 9 bases fitting TRBD2. The germline gives CDR1 LGHNA, CDR2 YNFKEQ. V lost 5 bases to trimming and J lost 2 bases; unmatched junction nucleotides: 6. This CDR3 contains 16 residues. Here the CDR3 reads CASSWPAGGNTGELFF. CDR3 DNA sequence: TGTGCCAGCAGCTGGCCAGCGGGAGGAAACACCGGGGAGCTGTTTTTT.

This chain uses TRBV20-1 with TRBJ2-1; no reliable D call. V gave up 6 bases and J gave up 10 bases, with 13 bases separating them. CDR3 length equals 11 residues. Germline V gives CDR1 DFQATT, CDR2 SNEGSKA (reference sequence). CDR3 nucleotide sequence: TGCAGTGCCAGCCTCGACACGGAGCAGTTCTTC. Translating gives CSASLDTEQFF.

The chain's CDR3 is CSVEAARDTQYF. DNA of the CDR3: TGCAGCGTTGAAGCAGCCAGGGATACGCAGTATTTT. The gene calls are TRBV29-1 and TRBJ2-3; no firm D call. V was cut by 1 base and J by 6 bases, with 8 bases left in between. CDR3 length: 12 residues. From germline, CDR1 is SQVTM and CDR2 ANQGSEA.

The chain links TRBV18 to TRBJ2-3; 7 bases map to TRBD2. The germline V gene encodes CDR1 KGHSH and CDR2 LQKENI. The CDR3 loop spans 17 amino acids. J lost 3 bases, V lost 2 bases, and 11 bases had no gene match. The CDR3 nucleotides read TGTGCCAGCTCACCAGCTCGAGGGCCTAGCGGAACAGATACGCAGTATTTT. It encodes CASSPARGPSGTDTQYF.

The rearrangement uses TRBV9 and TRBJ2-6, with D possibly matching TRBD2 (5 bases). V was trimmed by 3 bases and J by 13 bases, leaving 29 bases between them. The CDR3 is 18 residues long. Germline CDR1 reads SGDLS; CDR2 reads YYNGEE. Written as DNA, the CDR3 is TGTGCCAGCAGCGGACGAGGAGGAGAGCCCAGCCAGACGGGGGTCCTGACTTTC. Its protein product is CASSGRGGEPSQTGVLTF.

The rearrangement links TRBV5-8 to TRBJ2-1; 11 nucleotides match TRBD1. CDR3 length equals 15 residues. Germline V gives CDR1 SGHTS, CDR2 YDEGEE. The ends lost 4 bases at V and 3 bases at J; junction bases unmatched: 3. The CDR3 is CASSEGQGDYNEQFF. In DNA form, the CDR3 reads TGTGCCAGCAGCGAGGGACAGGGGGACTACAATGAGCAGTTCTTC.

V gene TRBV29-1 combines with J gene TRBJ1-5; D is possibly TRBD1 (5 bases). CDR1 and CDR2 (germline): SQVTM, ANQGSEA. This CDR3 spans 12 amino acids. Trimming removed 6 bases from V and 6 bases from J, with 12 bases in between. The CDR3 coding sequence is TGCAGCGTCGGGACTGGGTCTCAGCCCCAGCATTTT. This codes for CSVGTGSQPQHF.

The chain recombines TRBV6-6 with TRBJ1-6; D unresolved. V was pared by 7 bases and J by 16 bases, with 14 bases between. Germline V gene data show CDR1 as MNHNY and CDR2 as SVGAGI (reference sequence). The CDR3 has 11 amino acids. The DNA for the CDR3 is TGTGCCAGCATGGCCGCCACGGAGCTCCACTTT. This codes for CASMAATELHF.

The chain couples TRBV29-1 to TRBJ2-2, with D possibly TRBD1 on 5 matching bases. Between the trimmed V and J ends, which lost 6 bases and 6 bases, there was a span of 17 bases. Germline V gene lookup returns CDR1 SQVTM and CDR2 ANQGSEA. The CDR3 is 14 amino acids. CDR3 amino acids: CSVRLDSSAGELFF. CDR3 coding DNA: TGCAGCGTCAGACTCGACAGTTCCGCCGGGGAGCTGTTTTTT.

The chain carries TRBV25-1 and TRBJ2-7, with TRBD1 matching over 7 bases. This CDR3 is built from 15 residues. V was pared by 2 bases and J by 4 bases, with 8 bases of the junction left unmatched. Looked up from germline, CDR1 is MGHDK and CDR2 is SYGVNS. The CDR3 sequence is CASSELRGTVYEQYF. Written as DNA, the CDR3 is TGTGCCAGCAGTGAACTCCGAGGGACAGTGTACGAGCAGTACTTC.

The chain joins TRBV29-1 to TRBJ1-1; D uncertain. CDR3 length: 13 amino acids. Germline V gene data show CDR1 as SQVTM and CDR2 as ANQGSEA. Trimming took off 4 bases at V and 0 bases at J, with 9 bases between the two ends. CDR3 sequence: CSVASQMNTEAFF. In nucleotides, the CDR3 is TGCAGCGTTGCCAGTCAGATGAACACTGAAGCTTTCTTT.